The next 18 T cell receptor beta chains were all read from a single sample in a study of a mutant IDH1 vaccine in newly diagnosed glioma. Documented time point: baseline, week 1 (first vaccination visit). The sample's treatment: pre-vaccination baseline after standard-of-care therapy. The protocol was immunoSEQ multiplex PCR, while the TCRdb copy is restricted to in-frame clones and leaves out a portion. The sample records 98,000 or so clones, over 85% being singletons. Material: PBMCs, obtained from a glioma patient treated with radiotherapy, temozolomide or both. These receptors were obtained from a woman aged 45-60 years with glioma.

This chain joins TRBV29-1 and TRBJ2-1, with 9 bases matching TRBD2. CDR1 is SQVTM, CDR2 ANQGSEA, per germline. The CDR3 spans 17 residues. With V trimmed by 4 bases and J by 1 base, 11 bases remained unmatched. DNA of the CDR3: TGCAGCGTTGTGTGGACTAGCGATATATGGTCCTACAATGAGCAGTTCTTC. Amino acids: CSVVWTSDIWSYNEQFF.

V and J are TRBV4-2 and TRBJ2-5; D gene uncertain. The CDR3 spans 13 residues. V dropped 1 base and J dropped 4 bases, with 7 bases sitting between them. CDR1 is LGHNA and CDR2 is YNFKEQ in the germline V gene. The CDR3 DNA is TGTGCCAGCAGCCAAGGAACGGGAGAGACCCAGTACTTC. Amino acid sequence: CASSQGTGETQYF.

CDR3 DNA: TGTGCCAGCAGTTCTCGGGGGGCACCCCCAGATACGCAGTATTTT. Translated, it gives CASSSRGAPPDTQYF. The rearrangement joins TRBV6-6 to TRBJ2-3, with a weak D call TRBD2 (7 bases). This CDR3 region has 15 residues. Germline assignment: CDR1 MNHNY and CDR2 SVGAGI (reference sequence). The ends were cut back, 4 bases at V and 4 bases at J, with 15 bases in the middle.

This clone was detected a few times. This chain joins TRBV10-3 and TRBJ1-1; D call uncertain. Deletions cut 4 bases from V and 0 bases from J, with 6 bases between. The CDR3 covers 13 residues. Germline CDR1 and CDR2: ENHRY and SYGVKD. The CDR3 is CAISGKVNTEAFF. The DNA of the CDR3 is TGTGCCATCAGTGGGAAGGTGAACACTGAAGCTTTCTTT.

The V and J genes are TRBV6-4 and TRBJ2-3; 7 nucleotides align to TRBD2. After removal of 6 bases from V and 0 bases from J, the junction contained 9 bases not matched to a gene. Germline assignment: CDR1 MRHNA and CDR2 SNTAGT. The CDR3 has 16 amino acids. The CDR3 sequence is CASSVDSGGSTDTQYF. The CDR3, as DNA: TGTGCCAGCAGCGTTGATTCCGGGGGGAGCACAGATACGCAGTATTTT.

This clone has more than one count but fewer than ten. The J gene is TRBJ1-5, the V gene TRBV30; weak D call: TRBD1 (5 bases). The germline V and J ends were trimmed by 2 bases and 5 bases, with 10 bases remaining between them. The germline V gene has CDR1 GTSNPN and CDR2 SVGIG (reference sequence). The CDR3 length is 13 residues. CDR3 bases: TGTGCCTGGAGTCCACCGGGACATCAGCCCCAGCATTTT. As protein: CAWSPPGHQPQHF.

This clone was seen only once. The chain links TRBV4-2 to TRBJ1-2, with D hard to call. CDR1 LGHNA and CDR2 YNFKEQ come from the germline V gene. V lost 1 base to trimming and J lost 3 bases, with 15 bases between them. CDR3 length: 16 residues. The CDR3 is CASSQGLEEPHYGYTF. CDR3 in DNA: TGTGCCAGCAGCCAAGGCCTCGAAGAACCCCACTATGGCTACACCTTC.

This chain links TRBV7-2 with TRBJ1-4, with D tentatively TRBD1 (5 bases). Per the germline V gene, CDR1 is SGHTA and CDR2 is FQGNSA. With 2 bases removed from V and 7 bases from J, the gap between germline ends came to 11 bases. CDR3 length equals 14 residues. CDR3 DNA: TGTGCCAGCAGCTTACAAGGGACCGGTGAAAAACTGTTTTTT. It specifies CASSLQGTGEKLFF.

The chain combines TRBV27 with TRBJ2-3; 7 positions match TRBD2. Germline CDR1 MNHEY, CDR2 SMNVEV (reference sequence). The CDR3 covers 15 residues. Losses at the gene ends were 8 bases for V and 2 bases for J; bases not matched to a gene: 10. The CDR3 coding sequence is TGTGCCAGCCTATTAGCGGGCCGGCTCACAGATACGCAGTATTTT. Protein: CASLLAGRLTDTQYF.

The CDR3 nucleotides are TGTGCCAGCAGGGGGGAAGGCAATCAGCCCCAGCATTTT. It is translated as CASRGEGNQPQHF. The V and J genes are TRBV2 and TRBJ1-5, with D perhaps TRBD1 (5 bases). The CDR3 is 13 amino acids. V dropped 6 bases and J dropped 2 bases, with 8 bases sitting between them. Germline CDR1 reads SNHLY; CDR2 reads FYNNEI.

In regard to this clone: Other nucleotide sequences from this sample produce the same CDR3. The CDR3 DNA sequence: TGTGCCAGCAGTGATCTGAACACTGAAGCTTTCTTT. Its protein product is CASSDLNTEAFF. The rearrangement joins TRBV6-1 to TRBJ1-1, with D hard to call. Germline V gene data show CDR1 as MNHNS and CDR2 as SASEGT. Trimming pared 3 bases from V and 0 bases from J, leaving 2 bases between. CDR3 size: 12 residues.

The rearrangement joins TRBV5-1 to TRBJ2-7; maybe TRBD1 (5 bases). V was trimmed by 1 base and J by 5 bases, leaving 13 bases between them. In germline, CDR1 is SGHRS, CDR2 YFSETQ. The CDR3 consists of 14 residues. This CDR3 is CASSLSREGDEQYF. The CDR3 DNA reads as TGCGCCAGCAGCTTGTCCAGGGAAGGGGACGAGCAGTACTTC.

The chain uses TRBV9 and TRBJ2-7; no clear D. Per the germline V gene, CDR1 is SGDLS and CDR2 is YYNGEE. V lost 0 bases to trimming and J lost 5 bases, with 15 bases between them. The CDR3 totals 15 residues. The CDR3 loop is CASSVGVGLADEQYF. The CDR3 DNA reads as TGTGCCAGCAGCGTAGGCGTGGGGTTGGCCGACGAGCAGTACTTC. Full variable domain (missing parts from reference TRBV9 and TRBJ2-7): DSGVTQTPKHLITATGQRVTLRCSPRSGDLSVYWYQQSLDQGLQFLIQYYNGEERAKGNILERFSAQQFPDLHSELNLSSLELGDSALYFCASSVGVGLADEQYFGPGTRLTVT.

This clone was seen a handful of times. J is TRBJ1-5 and V is TRBV30, with a possible D match to TRBD1 (5 bases). Per germline, CDR1 GTSNPN and CDR2 SVGIG (reference sequence). The CDR3 sequence is 15 residues long. V was trimmed by 0 bases and J by 5 bases, leaving 14 bases between them. The CDR3 DNA reads as TGTGCCTGGAGTGTACCAACTGGGGGGGATCAGCCCCAGCATTTT. This encodes CAWSVPTGGDQPQHF.

This clone was counted between two and nine times. The chain has TRBV14 and TRBJ2-7, with D hard to call. CDR1 and CDR2 from the germline V gene are SGHDN and FVKESK. CDR3 length: 17 residues. Trimming removed 0 bases at V and 1 base at J, with 16 bases between. In DNA form, the CDR3 reads TGTGCCAGCAGCCAAGAAGTTAGTCCAGGCTATTCCTACGAGCAGTACTTC. Its protein is CASSQEVSPGYSYEQYF.

The chain joins TRBV6-1 to TRBJ2-1; 8 bases are shared with TRBD2. The CDR3 has 17 amino acids. J gave up 4 bases and V 1 base, and 9 bases lay outside the gene matches. Germline V gives CDR1 MNHNS, CDR2 SASEGT. CDR3 sequence reads: CASSEGLLVAGYNEQFF. CDR3 in DNA: TGTGCCAGCAGTGAAGGGTTGTTGGTAGCGGGATACAATGAGCAGTTCTTC.

This clone has only a few counts. The genes are TRBV6-5 and TRBJ1-6; TRBD1 aligns across 9 bases. The CDR3 sequence is 14 residues long. Germline V gives CDR1 MNHEY, CDR2 SVGAGI. The V and J ends lost 5 bases and 7 bases, in that order; junction bases with no gene match: 3. The CDR3 nucleotides are TGTGCCAGCAGTCGGACAGGGGTCAATTCACCCCTCCACTTT. This encodes CASSRTGVNSPLHF.

The chain has TRBV6-1 and TRBJ2-2, with D possibly being TRBD2 (5 bases). The CDR3 extends over 11 amino acids. The germline gives CDR1 MNHNS, CDR2 SASEGT. The V end lost 6 bases, the J end lost 6 bases, and 5 bases lay between the germline ends. The CDR3 region is CASRRAGELFF. The CDR3 DNA sequence: TGTGCCAGCAGGCGGGCCGGGGAGCTGTTTTTT.